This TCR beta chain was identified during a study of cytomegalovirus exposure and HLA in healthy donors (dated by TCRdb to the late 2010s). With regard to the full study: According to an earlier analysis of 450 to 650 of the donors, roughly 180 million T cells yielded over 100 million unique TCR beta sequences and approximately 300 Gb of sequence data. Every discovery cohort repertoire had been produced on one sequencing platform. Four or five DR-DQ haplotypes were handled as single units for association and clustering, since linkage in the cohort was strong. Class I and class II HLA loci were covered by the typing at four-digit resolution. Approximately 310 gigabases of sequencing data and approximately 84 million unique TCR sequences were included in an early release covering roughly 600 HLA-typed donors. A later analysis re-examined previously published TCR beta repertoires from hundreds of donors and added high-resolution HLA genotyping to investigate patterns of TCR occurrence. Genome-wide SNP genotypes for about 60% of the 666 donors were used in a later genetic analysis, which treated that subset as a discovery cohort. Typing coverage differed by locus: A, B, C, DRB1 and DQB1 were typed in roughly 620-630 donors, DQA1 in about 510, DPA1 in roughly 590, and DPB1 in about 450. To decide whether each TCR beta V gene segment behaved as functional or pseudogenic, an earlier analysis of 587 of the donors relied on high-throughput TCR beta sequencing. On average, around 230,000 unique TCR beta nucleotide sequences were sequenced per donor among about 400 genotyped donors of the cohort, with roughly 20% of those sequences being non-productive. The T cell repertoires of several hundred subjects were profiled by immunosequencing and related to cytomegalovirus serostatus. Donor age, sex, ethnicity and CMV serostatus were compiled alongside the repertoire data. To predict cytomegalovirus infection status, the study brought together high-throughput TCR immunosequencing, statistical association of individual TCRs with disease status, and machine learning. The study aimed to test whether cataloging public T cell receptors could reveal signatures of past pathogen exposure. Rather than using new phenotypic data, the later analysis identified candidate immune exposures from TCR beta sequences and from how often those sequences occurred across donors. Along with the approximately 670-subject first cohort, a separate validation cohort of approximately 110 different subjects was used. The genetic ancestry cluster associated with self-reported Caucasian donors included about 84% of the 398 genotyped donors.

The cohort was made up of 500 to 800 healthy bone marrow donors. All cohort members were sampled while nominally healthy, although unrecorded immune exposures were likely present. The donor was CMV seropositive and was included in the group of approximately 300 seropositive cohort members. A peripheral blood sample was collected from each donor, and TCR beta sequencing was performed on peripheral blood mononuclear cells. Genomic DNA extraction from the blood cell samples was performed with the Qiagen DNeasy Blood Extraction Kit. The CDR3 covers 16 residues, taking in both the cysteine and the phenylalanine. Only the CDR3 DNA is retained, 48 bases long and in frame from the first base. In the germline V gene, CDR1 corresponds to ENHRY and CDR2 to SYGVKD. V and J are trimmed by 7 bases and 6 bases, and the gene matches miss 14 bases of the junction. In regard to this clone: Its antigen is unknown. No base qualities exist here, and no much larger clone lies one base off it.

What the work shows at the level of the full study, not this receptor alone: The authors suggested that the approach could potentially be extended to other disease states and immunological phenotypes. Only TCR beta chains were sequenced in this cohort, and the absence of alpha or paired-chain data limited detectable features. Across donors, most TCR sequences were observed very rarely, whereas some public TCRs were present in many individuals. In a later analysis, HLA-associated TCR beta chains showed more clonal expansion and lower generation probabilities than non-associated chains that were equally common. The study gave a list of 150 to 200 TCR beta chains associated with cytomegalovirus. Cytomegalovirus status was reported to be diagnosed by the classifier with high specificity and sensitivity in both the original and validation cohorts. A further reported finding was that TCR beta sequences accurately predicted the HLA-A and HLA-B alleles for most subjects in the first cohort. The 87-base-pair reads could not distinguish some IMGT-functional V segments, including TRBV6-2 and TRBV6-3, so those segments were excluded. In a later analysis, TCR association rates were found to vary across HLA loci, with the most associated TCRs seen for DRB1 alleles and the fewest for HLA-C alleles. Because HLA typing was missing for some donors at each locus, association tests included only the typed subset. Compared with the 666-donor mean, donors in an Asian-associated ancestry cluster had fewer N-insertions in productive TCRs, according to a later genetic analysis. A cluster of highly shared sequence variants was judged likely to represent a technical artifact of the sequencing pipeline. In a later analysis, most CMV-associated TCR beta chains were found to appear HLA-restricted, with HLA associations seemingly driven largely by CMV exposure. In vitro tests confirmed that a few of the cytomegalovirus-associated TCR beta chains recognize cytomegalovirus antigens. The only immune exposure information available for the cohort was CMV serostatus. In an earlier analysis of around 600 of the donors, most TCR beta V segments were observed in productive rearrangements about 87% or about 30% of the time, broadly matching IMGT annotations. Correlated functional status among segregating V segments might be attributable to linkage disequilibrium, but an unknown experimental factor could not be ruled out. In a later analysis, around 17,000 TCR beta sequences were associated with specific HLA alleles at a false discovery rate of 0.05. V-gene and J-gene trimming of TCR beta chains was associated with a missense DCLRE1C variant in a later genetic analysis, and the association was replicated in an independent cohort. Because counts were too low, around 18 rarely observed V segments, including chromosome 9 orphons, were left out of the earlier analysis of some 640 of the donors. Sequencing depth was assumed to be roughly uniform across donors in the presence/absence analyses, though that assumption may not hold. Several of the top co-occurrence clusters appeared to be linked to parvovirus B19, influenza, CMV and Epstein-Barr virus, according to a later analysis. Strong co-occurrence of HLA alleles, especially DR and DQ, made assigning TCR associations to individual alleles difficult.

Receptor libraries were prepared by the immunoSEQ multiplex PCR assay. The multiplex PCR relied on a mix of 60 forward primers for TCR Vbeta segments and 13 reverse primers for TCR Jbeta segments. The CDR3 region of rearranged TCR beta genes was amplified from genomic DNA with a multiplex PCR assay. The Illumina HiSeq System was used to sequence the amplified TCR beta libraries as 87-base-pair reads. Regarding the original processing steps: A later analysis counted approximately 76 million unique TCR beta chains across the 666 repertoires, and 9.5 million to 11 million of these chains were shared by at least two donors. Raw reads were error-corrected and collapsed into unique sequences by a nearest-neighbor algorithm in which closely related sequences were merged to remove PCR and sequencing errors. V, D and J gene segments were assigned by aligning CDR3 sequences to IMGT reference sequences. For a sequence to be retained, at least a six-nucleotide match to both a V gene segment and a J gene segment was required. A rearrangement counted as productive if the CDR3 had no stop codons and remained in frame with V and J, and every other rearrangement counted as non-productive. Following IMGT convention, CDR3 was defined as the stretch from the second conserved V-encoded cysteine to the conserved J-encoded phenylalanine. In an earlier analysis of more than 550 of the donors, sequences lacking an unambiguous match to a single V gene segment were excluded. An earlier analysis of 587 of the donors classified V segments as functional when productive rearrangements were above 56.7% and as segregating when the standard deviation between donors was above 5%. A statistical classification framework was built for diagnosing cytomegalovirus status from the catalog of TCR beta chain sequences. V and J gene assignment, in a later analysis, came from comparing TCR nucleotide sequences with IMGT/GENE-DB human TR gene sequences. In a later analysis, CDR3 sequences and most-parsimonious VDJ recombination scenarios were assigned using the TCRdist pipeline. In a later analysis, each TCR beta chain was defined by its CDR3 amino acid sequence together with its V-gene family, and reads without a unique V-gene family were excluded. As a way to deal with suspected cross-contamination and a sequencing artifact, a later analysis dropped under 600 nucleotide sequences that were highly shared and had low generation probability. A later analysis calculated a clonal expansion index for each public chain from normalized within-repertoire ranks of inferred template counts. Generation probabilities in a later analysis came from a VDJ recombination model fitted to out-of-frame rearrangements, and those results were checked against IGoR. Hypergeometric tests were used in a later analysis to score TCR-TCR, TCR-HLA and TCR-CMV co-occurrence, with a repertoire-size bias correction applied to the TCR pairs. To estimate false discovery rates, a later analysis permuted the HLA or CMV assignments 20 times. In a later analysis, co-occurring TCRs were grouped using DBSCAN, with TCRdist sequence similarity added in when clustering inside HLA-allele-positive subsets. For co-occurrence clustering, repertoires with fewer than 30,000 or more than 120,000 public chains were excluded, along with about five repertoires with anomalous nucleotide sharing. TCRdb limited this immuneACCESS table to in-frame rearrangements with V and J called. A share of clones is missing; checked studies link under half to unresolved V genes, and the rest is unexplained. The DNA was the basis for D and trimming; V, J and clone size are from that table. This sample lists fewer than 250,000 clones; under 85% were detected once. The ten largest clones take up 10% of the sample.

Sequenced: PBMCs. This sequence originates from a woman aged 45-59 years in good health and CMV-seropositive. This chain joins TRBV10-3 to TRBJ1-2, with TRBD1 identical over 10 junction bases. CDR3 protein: CAIKGAGTGVRDGYTF. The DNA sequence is TGTGCCATCAAGGGGGCCGGGACAGGGGTTAGGGATGGCTACACCTTC.